The clone carrying this TCR beta chain turned up a few times. Its antigen is unknown. This sample stems from a study of beta chain features in type 1 diabetes. Study background: Healthy donors and patients had similar age, gender and cell yields.

Study outcomes and limitations: Junctions at VDJ sites from type 1 diabetes patients had fewer insertions and more deletions. Type 1 diabetes patients had moderately but significantly shorter TCRB CDR3s in all four CD4+ subsets.

Expressed TCRB transcripts were sequenced because the isolated RNA had all been reverse transcribed beforehand. Around 4 million reads per sample were averaged for naive, central memory and regulatory samples. Method: immunoSEQ multiplex PCR; TCRdb's copy keeps in-frame clones and lacks some. The data contain some 270,000 clones, approximately 11% of them singletons. Purities over 95% were achieved in all sorted populations. The source material was naive CD4+ T cells from blood. The source of this sequence is a man aged 25 to 45 with type 1 diabetes.

CDR3 in DNA: TGTGCCAGCAAGGGGGACGGTGACGAGCAGTACTTC. Its protein product is CASKGDGDEQYF. The chain uses TRBV2 and TRBJ2-7, with D perhaps TRBD1 (6 bases). The V and J ends lost 7 bases and 5 bases respectively, with 12 bases between them. This CDR3 comprises 12 residues. Germline V gene sequence: CDR1 SNHLY, CDR2 FYNNEI.